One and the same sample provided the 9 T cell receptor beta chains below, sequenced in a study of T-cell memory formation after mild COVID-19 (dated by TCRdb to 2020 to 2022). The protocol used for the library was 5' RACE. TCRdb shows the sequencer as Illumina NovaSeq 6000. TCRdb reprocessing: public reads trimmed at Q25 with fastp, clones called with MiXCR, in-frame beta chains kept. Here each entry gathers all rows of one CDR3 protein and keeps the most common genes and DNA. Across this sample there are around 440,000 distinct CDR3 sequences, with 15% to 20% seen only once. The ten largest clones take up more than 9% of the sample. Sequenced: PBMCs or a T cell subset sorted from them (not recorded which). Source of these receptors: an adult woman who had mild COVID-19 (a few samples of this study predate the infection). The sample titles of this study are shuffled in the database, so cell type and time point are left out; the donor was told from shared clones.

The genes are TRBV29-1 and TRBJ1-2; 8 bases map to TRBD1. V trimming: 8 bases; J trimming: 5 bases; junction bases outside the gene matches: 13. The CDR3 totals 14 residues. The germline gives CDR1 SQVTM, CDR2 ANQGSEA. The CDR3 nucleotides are TGCAGCTCATCCCCAATCCAGGGGGCGTATGGCTACACCTTC. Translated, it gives CSSSPIQGAYGYTF.

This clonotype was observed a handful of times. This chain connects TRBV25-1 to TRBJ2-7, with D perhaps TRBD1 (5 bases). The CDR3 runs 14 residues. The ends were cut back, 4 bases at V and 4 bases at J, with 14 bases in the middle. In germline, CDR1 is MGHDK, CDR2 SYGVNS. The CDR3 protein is CASSGRAGMYEQYF. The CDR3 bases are TGTGCCAGCAGTGGCCGGGCAGGGATGTACGAGCAGTACTTC.

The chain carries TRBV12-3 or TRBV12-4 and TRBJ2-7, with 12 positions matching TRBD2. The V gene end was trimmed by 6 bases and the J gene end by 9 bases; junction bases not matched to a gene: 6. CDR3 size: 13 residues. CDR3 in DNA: TGTGCCAGCAGCTATGGACTAGCGGGGTGGCAGTACTTC. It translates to CASSYGLAGWQYF.

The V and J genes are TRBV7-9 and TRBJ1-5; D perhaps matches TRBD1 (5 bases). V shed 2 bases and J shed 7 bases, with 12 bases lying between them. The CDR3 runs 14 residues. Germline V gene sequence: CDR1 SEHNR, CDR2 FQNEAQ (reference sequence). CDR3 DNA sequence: TGTGCCAGCAGCTTAAACGAGGGGAGGCAGCCCCAGCATTTT. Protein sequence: CASSLNEGRQPQHF.

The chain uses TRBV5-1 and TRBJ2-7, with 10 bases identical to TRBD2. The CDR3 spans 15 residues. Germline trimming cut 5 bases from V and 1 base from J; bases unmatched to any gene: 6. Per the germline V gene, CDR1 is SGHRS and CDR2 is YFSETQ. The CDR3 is CASSSGLARSYEQYF. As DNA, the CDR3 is TGCGCCAGCAGTTCGGGACTAGCGCGGTCCTACGAGCAGTACTTC.

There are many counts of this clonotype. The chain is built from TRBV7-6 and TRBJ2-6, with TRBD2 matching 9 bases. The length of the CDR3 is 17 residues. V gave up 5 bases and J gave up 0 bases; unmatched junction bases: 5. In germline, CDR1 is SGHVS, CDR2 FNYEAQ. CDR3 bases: TGTGCCAGCAGCGTTAGCGGGGGCCTCTCTGGGGCCAACGTCCTGACTTTC. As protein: CASSVSGGLSGANVLTF.

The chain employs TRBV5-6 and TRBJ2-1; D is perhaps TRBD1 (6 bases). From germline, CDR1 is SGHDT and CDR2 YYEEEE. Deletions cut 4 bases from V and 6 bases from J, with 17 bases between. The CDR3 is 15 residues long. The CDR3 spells CASSPTGLGFNEQFF. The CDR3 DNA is TGTGCCAGCAGCCCCACAGGGTTGGGGTTCAATGAGCAGTTCTTC.

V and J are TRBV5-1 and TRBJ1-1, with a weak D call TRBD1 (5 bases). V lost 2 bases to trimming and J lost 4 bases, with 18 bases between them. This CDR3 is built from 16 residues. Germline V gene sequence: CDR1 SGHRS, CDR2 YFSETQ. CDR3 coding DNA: TGCGCCAGCAGCTTCCTCCCCCAGGGCGGAGGCACTGAAGCTTTCTTT. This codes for CASSFLPQGGGTEAFF.

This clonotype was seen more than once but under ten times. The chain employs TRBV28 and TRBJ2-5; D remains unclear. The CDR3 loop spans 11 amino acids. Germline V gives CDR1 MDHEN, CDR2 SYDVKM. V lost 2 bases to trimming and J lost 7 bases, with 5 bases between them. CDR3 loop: CASSLRTTQYF. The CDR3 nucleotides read TGTGCCAGCAGTTTAAGAACGACCCAGTACTTC.